These 5 T cell receptor beta chains were all obtained from the same sample, sequenced in a study of blood T cell repertoires in COVID-19. The assay was immunoSEQ multiplex PCR, and TCRdb's table has in-frame clones only and misses some. This sample has hundreds of thousands of clones; just over 85% occur once, and the top ten carry under 2%. Input material: PBMCs or T cells enriched from blood (not recorded which). These receptors were collected from a middle-aged man who had recovered from COVID-19.

This clone was seen a few times. The V gene is TRBV7-2, the J gene TRBJ1-2; no definite D call. This CDR3 spans 15 amino acids. Deletions cut 1 base from V and 4 bases from J, with 13 bases between. The germline V gene has CDR1 SGHTA and CDR2 FQGNSA. CDR3 amino acids: CASSLVVPLSYGYTF. For the CDR3, the DNA is TGTGCCAGCAGCTTAGTCGTCCCCCTCTCCTATGGCTACACCTTC.

The CDR3 loop reads CASSPWTGGQETQYF. The DNA of the CDR3 is TGTGCCAGCAGTCCGTGGACAGGGGGACAAGAGACCCAGTACTTC. V gene TRBV27 combines with J gene TRBJ2-5; 10 bases agree with TRBD1. The length of the CDR3 is 15 residues. The germline V gene encodes CDR1 MNHEY and CDR2 SMNVEV (reference sequence). J lost 2 bases, V lost 5 bases, and 5 bases had no gene match.

The chain joins TRBV12-2 to TRBJ1-2; whether TRBD1, the table's D call, matches the DNA was not checked. TRBV12-2 is listed as a pseudogene. There are 22 residues in the CDR3. DNA for the CDR3: TGTGCAAGTCGCTTAGCGCTTTCACCCAGACAGCTACTGCTCCAACTAAACTATGGCTACACCTTC. The encoded protein is CASRLALSPRQLLLQLNYGYTF.

The chain employs TRBV5-1 and TRBJ2-1; 8 bases align to TRBD1. J gave up 8 bases and V 4 bases, and 8 bases lay outside the gene matches. CDR1 and CDR2 (germline): SGHRS, YFSETQ. This CDR3 region has 14 residues. The CDR3 region has the DNA TGCGCCAGCAGCACAGGCCAGACAGGGGATGAGCAGTTCTTC. This codes for CASSTGQTGDEQFF.

This chain connects TRBV28 to TRBJ1-2, with a possible D match to TRBD1 (6 bases). Germline CDR1 is MDHEN and CDR2 is SYDVKM. The germline V and J ends were trimmed by 4 bases and 0 bases, with 6 bases remaining between them. There are 13 residues in the CDR3. The CDR3 loop is CASSWTANYGYTF. Here the CDR3 DNA reads TGTGCCAGCAGTTGGACAGCTAACTATGGCTACACCTTC.